The clone carrying this T cell receptor (beta chain) occurred a few times. The antigen is not known. These data are taken from a study of identical twins. Findings and caveats of the study: The models gave estimates that fell short of the out-of-frame TCR alpha sharing seen in monozygotic twins.

Germline trimming cut 2 bases from V and 1 base from J; bases unmatched to any gene: 1. The CDR3 is 15 amino acids. Germline CDR1 and CDR2: DFQATT and SNEGSKA (reference sequence). Each CDR3 protein gets one entry after TCRdb re-called the 5' RACE reads with MiXCR. The table lists around 680,000 distinct CDR3 sequences, 8.5% to 9.5% of them singletons. These same records also appear under a second study, on yellow fever vaccine responses in identical twins.

This rearrangement joins TRBV20-1 to TRBJ2-2; 10 positions agree with TRBD2. The sample consisted of PBMCs. This TCR came from a woman in her late teens or twenties in good health. Written as DNA, the CDR3 is TGCAGTGCTAGAAGCGGGAGGGTGAACACCGGGGAGCTGTTTTTT. Encoded protein: CSARSGRVNTGELFF.